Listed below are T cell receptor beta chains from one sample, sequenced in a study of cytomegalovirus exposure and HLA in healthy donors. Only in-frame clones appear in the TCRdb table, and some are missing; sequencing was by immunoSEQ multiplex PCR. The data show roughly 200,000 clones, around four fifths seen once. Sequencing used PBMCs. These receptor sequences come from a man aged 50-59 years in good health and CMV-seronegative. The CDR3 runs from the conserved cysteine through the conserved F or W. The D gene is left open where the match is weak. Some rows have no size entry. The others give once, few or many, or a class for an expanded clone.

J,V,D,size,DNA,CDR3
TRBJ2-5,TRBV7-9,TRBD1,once,TGTGCCAGCAGCCCCCAGACAGGGGTTGAGACCCAGTACTTC,CASSPQTGVETQYF
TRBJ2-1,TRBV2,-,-,TGTGCCAGCGGAGGGTCGAGCTCCTACAATGAGCAGTTCTTC,CASGGSSSYNEQFF
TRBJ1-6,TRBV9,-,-,TGTGCCAGCATTCGAGCCGGGGGGAATTCACCCCTCCACTTT,CASIRAGGNSPLHF
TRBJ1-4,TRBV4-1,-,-,TGCGCCAGCAGCCAAGATATCGGAAAACTGTTTTTT,CASSQDIGKLFF
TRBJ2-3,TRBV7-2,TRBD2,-,TGTGCCAGCACTCCTACTAGCGTACGGACAGATACGCAGTATTTT,CASTPTSVRTDTQYF
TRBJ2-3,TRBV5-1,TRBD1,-,TGCGCCAGCAGCGTACAGGGGGCGTCAGATACGCAGTATTTT,CASSVQGASDTQYF
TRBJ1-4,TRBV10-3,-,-,TGTGCCTCCATGGGAGGGCAACCGGTGGAAAAACTGTTTTTT,CASMGGQPVEKLFF
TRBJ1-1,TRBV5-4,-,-,TGTGCCAGCAGCTCCGCGGGAAGTGGGGCTTTCTTT,CASSSAGSGAFF
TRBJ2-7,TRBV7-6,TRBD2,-,TGTGCCAGCAGCCAGAGCCTAGCGGGGGGCCCCTACGAGCAGTACTTC,CASSQSLAGGPYEQYF
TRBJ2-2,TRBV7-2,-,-,TGTGCCAGCAGCTTAGCGGTCGCAGGCACCGGGGAGCTGTTTTTT,CASSLAVAGTGELFF
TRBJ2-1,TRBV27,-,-,TGTGCCAGCAGCCTTCGGCGCACAGGATTCAATGAGCAGTTCTTC,CASSLRRTGFNEQFF
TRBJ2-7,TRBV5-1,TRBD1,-,TGCGCCAGCAGCTTGGTGGCAGGGGGCGACTACGAGCAGTACTTC,CASSLVAGGDYEQYF